This TCR beta chain comes out of a study of cytomegalovirus exposure and HLA in healthy donors. Germline V gene data show CDR1 as SQVTM and CDR2 as ANQGSEA. The CDR3 extends over 12 amino acids. V was pared by 6 bases and J by 2 bases, with 9 bases between. Use of 60 Vbeta and 13 Jbeta primers characterized the PCR. Measured with immunoSEQ multiplex PCR; TCRdb has only the in-frame clones, and not every one. The data contain about 120,000 clones, 82% of them singletons. The origin of this receptor is a woman aged 18-29 years in good health and CMV-seronegative. V is TRBV29-1 and J is TRBJ2-3; D not certain. Input material: PBMCs. The CDR3 loop is CSVHTDTDTQYF. The CDR3 DNA sequence: TGCAGCGTCCATACAGACACAGATACGCAGTATTTT.